This entry features one T cell receptor beta chain sequence. Its antigen remains unknown. A read error may produce the germline difference seen at one junction end. This sample was taken from a study of beta chain features in type 1 diabetes. Study conclusions and caveats: In every one of the four CD4+ subsets, TCRB CDR3s were moderately but significantly shorter in Type 1 diabetes patients. There were fewer insertions and more deletions at the VDJ junctions of type 1 diabetes patients.

cDNA synthesis used the whole RNA isolate, giving expressed TCRB sequences. An average of approximately 3.6 million reads was obtained for naive, central memory and regulatory T cell samples. The table came from immunoSEQ multiplex PCR; TCRdb's copy has only in-frame clones and leaves some out. The repertoire holds 400,000 to 450,000 clones, 11% to 15% seen once, with roughly 0.038% in the top ten. Sequenced input: naive CD4+ T cells from blood. This clonotype originated in a man aged 30-40 years in good health.

The CDR3 loop reads CASSFGLAGADEQFF. CDR3 coding DNA: TGTGCTAGCAGCTTCGGGCTAGCGGGAGCCGATGAGCAGTTCTTC. The chain joins TRBV7-7 to TRBJ2-1; 10 bases map to TRBD2. CDR3 length: 15 residues. Germline CDR1 is SSHAT and CDR2 is FNYEAQ (reference sequence).